What follows is one T cell receptor (beta chain) and its context. The target antigen is unknown. Naive CD8 populations comprised CD45RO-negative cells positively selected for CCR7, excluding terminally differentiated effector memory CD45RA+ cells. This specimen comes from a study of shared clonotypes between healthy human individuals. Broader study findings: Tissue TCR repertoires likely differ from these blood-only repertoires.

Sequenced by immunoSEQ multiplex PCR; TCRdb stores in-frame clones only, minus some. Altogether about 1.9 million clones are present, 93% being singletons, with the ten largest covering under 2%. The CDR3 is made up of 15 amino acids. CDR1 and CDR2 (germline): MGHRA, YSYEKL. The V and J ends lost 1 base and 0 bases respectively, with 9 bases between them. The TCR comes from a man aged 18 to 29 in good health. Some clones in this sample may be carry-over from other donors' samples. The rearrangement links TRBV4-1 to TRBJ1-2; D call uncertain. The sequenced sample consisted of naive CD8+ T cells from PBMCs. For the CDR3, the DNA is TGCGCCAGCAGCCAAGGGGAGTTTACTAACTATGGCTACACCTTC. Its translation is CASSQGEFTNYGYTF.